These 27 T cell receptor beta chains share one sample of origin, sequenced in a study of OX40 agonist ivuxolimab in advanced cancers. Produced via immunoSEQ multiplex PCR; TCRdb's table is partial and in-frame only. The sample has around 79,000 clones; approximately 89% are singletons. The sequences come from CD4+ or CD8+ T cells sorted from blood, collected in a trial of the OX40 agonist ivuxolimab. The receptors were sampled from an adult with an advanced solid tumor such as melanoma, head and neck, liver or kidney cancer.

The chain combines TRBV7-2 with TRBJ2-7; tentatively, D is TRBD1 or TRBD2 (5 bases each). Trimming cost V 5 bases and J 8 bases, with 13 bases left between them. Germline values: CDR1 SGHTA, CDR2 FQGNSA. There are 12 residues in the CDR3. The CDR3 region is CASSPRGGKQYF. CDR3 coding DNA: TGTGCCAGCAGCCCCCGGGGCGGAAAGCAGTACTTC.

This clone showed up just once. This chain connects TRBV27 to TRBJ1-1; 8 bases are shared with TRBD1. Germline V gene data show CDR1 as MNHEY and CDR2 as SMNVEV (reference sequence). The junction had 6 bases not matched to a gene; V was cut back by 0 bases and J by 6 bases. The CDR3 contains 15 residues. CDR3: CASSLSPTGVAEAFF. DNA for the CDR3: TGTGCCAGCAGTTTATCGCCGACAGGGGTTGCTGAAGCTTTCTTT.

The V and J genes are TRBV9 and TRBJ1-5; a weak D match, TRBD1 (6 bases). This CDR3 comprises 17 residues. Trimming cost V 0 bases and J 1 base, with 14 bases left between them. CDR1 and CDR2 from the germline V gene are SGDLS and YYNGEE. CDR3 bases: TGTGCCAGCAGCGTAGGTGGGGGGGGCTGGAGCAATCAGCCCCAGCATTTT. This translates into CASSVGGGGWSNQPQHF.

The chain is built from TRBV28 and TRBJ2-4; D may be TRBD1 (5 bases). The germline CDR1 and CDR2 sequences are MDHEN and SYDVKM. The V end was cut by 6 bases, the J end by 1 base, with 13 bases between. The CDR3 has 15 residues. CDR3 in DNA: TGTGCCAGCAGCCCTCCGGACATTGCCAAAAACATTCAGTACTTC. This encodes CASSPPDIAKNIQYF.

This chain uses TRBV5-1 with TRBJ1-5; no firm D call. Trimming removed 0 bases from V and 5 bases from J, with 9 bases in between. The CDR3 is made up of 14 amino acids. From germline, CDR1 is SGHRS and CDR2 YFSETQ. The chain's CDR3 is CASSLEGNDQPQHF. CDR3 nucleotide sequence: TGCGCCAGCAGCTTGGAGGGTAACGATCAGCCCCAGCATTTT. The whole variable domain, filled in from reference TRBV5-1 and TRBJ1-5, reads KAGVTQTPRYLIKTRGQQVTLSCSPISGHRSVSWYQQTPGQGLQFLFEYFSETQRNKGNFPGRFSGRQFSNSRSEMNVSTLELGDSALYLCASSLEGNDQPQHFGDGTRLSIL.

This chain connects TRBV18 to TRBJ1-1; D not certain. Trimming took 2 bases from V and 1 from J, leaving 8 bases between them. CDR1 is KGHSH and CDR2 is LQKENI in the germline V gene. This CDR3 is built from 14 residues. The CDR3 DNA reads as TGTGCCAGCTCACCATACGAGGGGAACACTGAAGCTTTCTTT. Its translation: CASSPYEGNTEAFF.

This clone has more than one count but fewer than ten. This sequence joins TRBV6-5 and TRBJ2-7, with 9 bases lining up with TRBD2. The CDR3 length is 13 residues. V was clipped by 6 bases and J by 4 bases; unmatched bases: 4. CDR1 MNHEY and CDR2 SVGAGI come from the germline V gene. The CDR3 nucleotides read TGTGCCAGCAGGGCGGGGGGGCTATACGAGCAGTACTTC. Protein sequence: CASRAGGLYEQYF.

Only a few counts were recorded for this clone. This chain links TRBV29-1 with TRBJ2-5; D not resolved. The length of the CDR3 is 12 residues. V lost 0 bases to trimming and J lost 7 bases, with 9 bases between them. CDR1 SQVTM and CDR2 ANQGSEA come from the germline V gene. Written as DNA, the CDR3 is TGCAGCGTTGAAGACGACGGACGGACCCAGTACTTC. This gives the protein CSVEDDGRTQYF.

The chain recombines TRBV7-3 with TRBJ1-2; 9 positions agree with TRBD1. Germline CDR1 and CDR2: SGHTA and FQGTGA. J gave up 8 bases and V 2 bases, and 6 bases lay outside the gene matches. The CDR3 covers 14 residues. DNA for the CDR3: TGTGCCAGCAGCTTAGCCCCGGGACAGGGCGGCTACACCTTC. Its translation: CASSLAPGQGGYTF.

In regard to this clone: Because the CDR3 is missing its conserved closing phenylalanine or tryptophan, this is likely a read error. The J gene is TRBJ2-4, the V gene TRBV7-9, with D unresolved. CDR1 and CDR2 from the germline V gene are SEHNR and FQNEAQ (reference sequence). This CDR3 has 16 residues. V lost 1 base and J 1 base, leaving 11 bases between the germline ends. CDR3: CASSLDSGLAKNIQYL. The CDR3 bases are TGTGCCAGCAGCTTAGATAGTGGCCTGGCCAAAAACATTCAGTACCTC.

V usage is TRBV15 and J usage is TRBJ1-1; D not resolved. The germline V gene has CDR1 LNHNV and CDR2 YYDKDF (reference sequence). V was trimmed by 5 bases and J by 1 base, leaving 8 bases between them. The CDR3 covers 13 residues. CDR3 loop: CATSGQRNTEAFF. DNA for the CDR3: TGTGCCACCAGCGGGCAGAGGAACACTGAAGCTTTCTTT.

This chain uses TRBV27 with TRBJ1-1; 7 positions agree with TRBD1. The CDR3 consists of 14 residues. CDR1 is MNHEY and CDR2 is SMNVEV in the germline V gene (reference sequence). The V and J ends lost 3 bases and 4 bases, in that order; junction bases with no gene match: 5. The CDR3 DNA is TGTGCCAGCAGTTTTTGGGACAGAAGCACTGAAGCTTTCTTT. Protein product: CASSFWDRSTEAFF.

The chain recombines TRBV9 with TRBJ1-4; tentatively, D is TRBD1 (5 bases). V was pared by 4 bases and J by 8 bases, with 12 bases between. Germline V gives CDR1 SGDLS, CDR2 YYNGEE. The CDR3 is 13 amino acids. In DNA form, the CDR3 reads TGTGCCAGCAGCCCACCGGGGGGGGAAAAACTGTTTTTT. Residues: CASSPPGGEKLFF.

CDR3 in amino acids: CASRPGTSGLSGANVLTF. The CDR3 DNA reads as TGTGCCAGCAGGCCCGGGACTAGCGGCCTCTCTGGGGCCAACGTCCTGACTTTC. The V gene is TRBV28, the J gene TRBJ2-6, with 11 bases aligning to TRBD2. Germline CDR1 is MDHEN and CDR2 is SYDVKM. CDR3 length: 18 residues. J was trimmed by 0 bases and V by 6 bases; bases with no gene match: 7.

This clone was recorded once. The chain links TRBV6-1 to TRBJ1-3; the D is unclear. V lost 6 bases to trimming and J lost 0 bases, with 6 bases between them. The CDR3 runs 13 residues. Germline V gene lookup returns CDR1 MNHNS and CDR2 SASEGT. The chain's CDR3 is CASRTDSGNTIYF. CDR3 nucleotide sequence: TGTGCCAGCAGAACAGACTCTGGAAACACCATATATTTT.

J is TRBJ2-7 and V is TRBV18, with D perhaps matching TRBD1 or TRBD2 (6 bases each). This CDR3 is 15 amino acids long. Trimming left V 6 bases short and J 3 bases short, with 18 bases between. Germline lookup yields CDR1 KGHSH and CDR2 LQKENI. The CDR3 loop reads CASSLEGGPYYEQYF. The CDR3 DNA sequence: TGTGCCAGCTCCCTAGAGGGGGGCCCGTACTACGAGCAGTACTTC.

CDR3 sequence: CASSAQGNYGYTF. The CDR3, as DNA: TGTGCCAGCAGCGCTCAGGGTAACTATGGCTACACCTTC. The chain has TRBV9 and TRBJ1-2; perhaps TRBD1 as D (5 bases). Trimming removed 3 bases from V and 1 base from J, with 7 bases in between. CDR3 length: 13 residues. Germline V gene data show CDR1 as SGDLS and CDR2 as YYNGEE.

The genes are TRBV13 and TRBJ2-7; D not resolved. The CDR3 totals 13 residues. V shed 7 bases and J shed 0 bases, with 10 bases lying between them. Per the germline V gene, CDR1 is PRHDT and CDR2 is FYEKMQ (reference sequence). In DNA, the CDR3 is TGTGCCAGCAAAGTTGGGGACTCCTACGAGCAGTACTTC. This sequence encodes CASKVGDSYEQYF. The entire variable domain, with the rest obtained from reference TRBV13 and TRBJ2-7, is as follows: AAGVIQSPRHLIKEKRETATLKCYPIPRHDTVYWYQQGPGQDPQFLISFYEKMQSDKGSIPDRFSAQQFSDYHSELNMSSLELGDSALYFCASKVGDSYEQYFGPGTRLTVT.

The chain has TRBV5-1 and TRBJ2-2; 10 nucleotides match TRBD2. V trimming: 5 bases; J trimming: 5 bases; junction bases outside the gene matches: 3. This CDR3 comprises 14 residues. Germline-derived CDR1 and CDR2 are SGHRS and YFSETQ. For the CDR3, the DNA is TGCGCCAGCAGAGGGACTAGCGATACCGGGGAGCTGTTTTTT. It encodes CASRGTSDTGELFF.

The genes are TRBV5-4 and TRBJ2-3; 10 nucleotides line up with TRBD2. This CDR3 comprises 14 residues. Germline values: CDR1 SGHNT, CDR2 YYREEE (reference sequence). V lost 7 bases, J lost 4 bases, and 6 bases stayed unmatched. As DNA, the CDR3 is TGTGCCAGCCAGCGGGAGGGCCTAGCAGATACGCAGTATTTT. Its translation is CASQREGLADTQYF.

The chain employs TRBV19 and TRBJ2-3; 9 bases align to TRBD2. The CDR3 totals 14 residues. From germline, CDR1 is LNHDA and CDR2 SQIVND (reference sequence). The V gene end was trimmed by 3 bases and the J gene end by 3 bases; junction bases not matched to a gene: 1. This CDR3 reads CASSMGLATDTQYF. CDR3 nucleotides: TGTGCCAGTAGTATGGGACTAGCTACAGATACGCAGTATTTT.

The chain carries TRBV28 and TRBJ2-5; D may be TRBD1 (6 bases). This CDR3 contains 15 residues. The V end was cut by 4 bases, the J end by 2 bases, with 14 bases between. The germline V gene has CDR1 MDHEN and CDR2 SYDVKM. CDR3 bases: TGTGCCAGCAGTTCCATCGAGGGGGTACAAGAGACCCAGTACTTC. This gives the protein CASSSIEGVQETQYF.

The CDR3 reads CASSRIGQGAYEQYF. In DNA, the CDR3 is TGTGCCAGTAGTCGGATAGGACAGGGGGCCTACGAGCAGTACTTC. The chain has TRBV6-5 and TRBJ2-7, with 10 bases fitting TRBD1. V lost 9 bases, J lost 2 bases, and 10 bases stayed unmatched. Germline lookup yields CDR1 MNHEY and CDR2 SVGAGI. This CDR3 comprises 15 residues.

The chain recombines TRBV6-1 with TRBJ2-5; D remains ambiguous. Trimming left V 4 bases short and J 0 bases short, with 15 bases between. The germline gives CDR1 MNHNS, CDR2 SASEGT. The CDR3 totals 16 residues. The CDR3 DNA sequence: TGTGCCAGCAGTGCCCCCACCCCCGGGTACCAAGAGACCCAGTACTTC. As protein: CASSAPTPGYQETQYF.

V is TRBV29-1 and J is TRBJ1-1; D not resolved. V lost 4 bases to trimming and J lost 1 base, with 7 bases between them. The CDR3 has 12 amino acids. The germline CDR1 and CDR2 sequences are SQVTM and ANQGSEA. DNA for the CDR3: TGCAGCGTTGCAGTGGGGAACACTGAAGCTTTCTTT. It is translated as CSVAVGNTEAFF.

The rearrangement joins TRBV6-5 to TRBJ1-5; 7 bases agree with TRBD1. The V segment lost 6 bases and the J segment 4 bases; nucleotides outside the gene matches: 9. The CDR3 spans 15 residues. Germline CDR1 reads MNHEY; CDR2 reads SVGAGI. CDR3 in amino acids: CASRATGIGNQPQHF. CDR3 DNA: TGTGCCAGCAGAGCGACAGGGATTGGAAATCAGCCCCAGCATTTT.

V usage is TRBV9 and J usage is TRBJ2-5, with 11 bases identical to TRBD2. V shed 0 bases and J 5 bases; nucleotides not matched to a gene: 6. The CDR3 is 16 residues long. Per germline, CDR1 SGDLS and CDR2 YYNGEE. The CDR3 sequence: CASSVVLAGGRETQYF. DNA for the CDR3: TGTGCCAGCAGCGTAGTTCTAGCGGGGGGCCGGGAGACCCAGTACTTC.